Listed here are 20 T cell receptor beta chains from one sample, sequenced in a study of breast tumors, draining lymph nodes, adjacent tissues. Each CDR3 protein is one row after TCRdb ran MiXCR on the multiplex PCR reads. The sample carries under 75,000 distinct CDR3 sequences, roughly 57% recorded once. The sample comprised breast tumor tissue. The receptor set was obtained from a female donor with breast cancer. Some clones in this sample may be carry-over from other donors' samples.

The chain employs TRBV24-1 and TRBJ2-1, with D uncertain. CDR1 KGHDR and CDR2 SFDVKD come from the germline V gene. The germline V and J ends were trimmed by 3 bases and 7 bases, with 9 bases remaining between them. This CDR3 has 13 residues. CDR3 bases: TGTGCCACCAGTGATGTGGGGTGGAATGAGCAGTTCTTC. This sequence encodes CATSDVGWNEQFF.

The V call is TRBV7-2, the J call TRBJ2-1, with 7 bases fitting TRBD2. V shed 7 bases, J shed 2 bases, and the junction held 5 bases outside the gene matches. This CDR3 comprises 14 residues. Per the germline V gene, CDR1 is SGHTA and CDR2 is FQGNSA. The CDR3 spells CASKAGVPYNEQFF. The CDR3 DNA is TGTGCCAGCAAGGCGGGAGTACCCTACAATGAGCAGTTCTTC. Complete variable domain (other parts from reference TRBV7-2 and TRBJ2-1): GAGVSQSPSNKVTEKGKDVELRCDPISGHTALYWYRQSLGQGLEFLIYFQGNSAPDKSGLPSDRFSAERTGGSVSTLTIQRTQQEDSAVYLCASKAGVPYNEQFFGPGTRLTVL.

This rearrangement joins TRBV5-4 to TRBJ1-2; 9 bases agree with TRBD1. Germline assignment: CDR1 SGHNT and CDR2 YYREEE (reference sequence). Trimming took 3 bases from V and 8 from J; bases not matched to a gene: 8. The CDR3 length is 14 residues. The CDR3, as DNA: TGTGCCAGCAGCTCCCCGGGACAGGGAGACGGCTACACCTTC. Its translation: CASSSPGQGDGYTF.

By proportion, this clonotype is large. The genes are TRBV2 and TRBJ1-2; D is unresolved. Trimming cost V 3 bases and J 5 bases, with 10 bases left between them. The germline V gene encodes CDR1 SNHLY and CDR2 FYNNEI. CDR3 length: 13 amino acids. The CDR3 loop reads CASSDQATYGYTF. The DNA for the CDR3 is TGTGCCAGCAGTGATCAGGCTACATATGGCTACACCTTC.

Remarks on this clonotype: Since the CDR3 does not end with the conserved phenylalanine or tryptophan, this likely comes from a read error. The DNA is left out, because the CDR3 cannot be placed on it with certainty; the CDR3 is given as TCRdb lists it. The rearrangement uses TRBV9 and TRBJ2-6; TRBD1, the table's D call, was not compared with the DNA. The germline gives CDR1 SGDLS, CDR2 YYNGEE. The CDR3 comprises 8 residues, both ends counted. This CDR3 reads CASSAGQG.

V is TRBV10-2 and J is TRBJ1-5, with 7 bases aligning to TRBD1. The CDR3 is made up of 14 amino acids. V shed 4 bases and J 11 bases; nucleotides not matched to a gene: 11. Germline lookup yields CDR1 WSHSY and CDR2 SAAADI. The CDR3 DNA sequence: TGCGCCAGCAGTGTAGGGGGCTTGGGAGAGACCCAGCATTTT. Encoded protein: CASSVGGLGETQHF.

This CDR3 reads CASSLQGATNEKLFF. The CDR3, as DNA: TGTGCCAGTAGCCTTCAGGGGGCAACTAATGAAAAACTGTTTTTT. The chain employs TRBV19 and TRBJ1-4, with 7 nucleotides matching TRBD1. V lost 6 bases to trimming and J lost 0 bases; unmatched junction nucleotides: 4. This CDR3 region has 15 residues. CDR1 and CDR2 from the germline V gene are LNHDA and SQIVND (reference sequence).

This clonotype was observed many times. The CDR3, as DNA: TGCGCCAGCAGCTTACAGGGCACAGATACGCAGTATTTT. Encoded protein: CASSLQGTDTQYF. The rearrangement links TRBV5-1 to TRBJ2-3; TRBD1 might be the D (5 bases). The V and J ends lost 2 bases and 1 base respectively, with 5 bases between them. Germline loops: CDR1 SGHRS, CDR2 YFSETQ. The CDR3 length is 13 residues. Full variable domain (missing parts from reference TRBV5-1 and TRBJ2-3): KAGVTQTPRYLIKTRGQQVTLSCSPISGHRSVSWYQQTPGQGLQFLFEYFSETQRNKGNFPGRFSGRQFSNSRSEMNVSTLELGDSALYLCASSLQGTDTQYFGPGTRLTVL.

This clonotype was detected many times. The CDR3 nucleotides read TGCAGTGCTCCCGCTGCGGGGGAGACTGAGCAGTTCTTC. The encoded protein is CSAPAAGETEQFF. The rearrangement joins TRBV20-1 to TRBJ2-1; 7 bases are a match to TRBD2. Germline values: CDR1 DFQATT, CDR2 SNEGSKA (reference sequence). V lost 5 bases, J lost 9 bases, and 10 bases stayed unmatched. The CDR3 has 13 amino acids.

This clonotype was recorded only once. The rearrangement uses TRBV5-1 and TRBJ1-5; tentatively, D is TRBD1 (5 bases). Germline V gene sequence: CDR1 SGHRS, CDR2 YFSETQ. This CDR3 region has 15 residues. Trimming left V 0 bases short and J 0 bases short, with 7 bases between. CDR3 bases: TGCGCCAGCAGCTTGGGAGGGGATAGCAATCAGCCCCAGCATTTT. Its translation is CASSLGGDSNQPQHF.

The V and J genes are TRBV4-2 and TRBJ2-3; D is undetermined. CDR1 LGHNA and CDR2 YNFKEQ come from the germline V gene. This CDR3 region has 10 residues. The germline V and J ends were trimmed by 4 bases and 13 bases, with 9 bases remaining between them. CDR3 sequence reads: CASSRRMEYF. The CDR3 nucleotides are TGTGCCAGCAGCCGTAGGATGGAGTATTTT.

The V gene is TRBV9, the J gene TRBJ2-7; 7 nucleotides align to TRBD1. The germline V gene encodes CDR1 SGDLS and CDR2 YYNGEE. Trimming cost V 2 bases and J 0 bases; bases outside gene matches: 2. This CDR3 comprises 14 residues. The CDR3 DNA reads TGTGCCAGCAGCGTTGGACAGGACTCCTACGAGCAGTACTTC. Amino acid sequence: CASSVGQDSYEQYF.

This chain joins TRBV7-9 and TRBJ2-7; D assignment may be TRBD1 or TRBD2 (5 bases each). The V gene's germline CDR1 is SEHNR and CDR2 FQNEAQ (reference sequence). Trimming stripped 10 bases from V and 0 bases from J, with 10 bases between. The CDR3 is made up of 12 amino acids. This CDR3 reads CATGPSSYEQYF. DNA for the CDR3: TGTGCCACGGGACCGAGCTCCTACGAGCAGTACTTC. Based on the CDR3 plus reference TRBV7-9 and TRBJ2-7, the full variable domain is DTGVSQNPRHKITKRGQNVTFRCDPISEHNRLYWYRQTLGQGPEFLTYFQNEAQLEKSRLLSDRFSAERPKGSFSTLEIQRTEQGDSAMYLCATGPSSYEQYFGPGTRLTVT.

V gene TRBV7-2 combines with J gene TRBJ1-2; the D gene is possibly TRBD1 (6 bases). CDR3 length: 16 amino acids. Germline V gene sequence: CDR1 SGHTA, CDR2 FQGNSA. V was pared by 5 bases and J by 6 bases, with 22 bases between. The CDR3 region has the DNA TGTGCCAGCAGCACGGGGGCCTCCCTCCTTGCCCATGGCTACACCTTC. It codes for CASSTGASLLAHGYTF.

The gene calls are TRBV2 and TRBJ2-3; D remains ambiguous. Germline V gene lookup returns CDR1 SNHLY and CDR2 FYNNEI. Trimming removed 1 base at V and 4 bases at J, with 9 bases between. CDR3 length equals 14 residues. The chain's CDR3 is CASSEESSADTQYF. CDR3 sequence (DNA): TGTGCCAGCAGTGAAGAGTCCAGCGCAGATACGCAGTATTTT.

The CDR3, as DNA: TGCGCCAGCAGCCTAAACGAAGGGGCTGAAGCTTTCTTT. Amino acids: CASSLNEGAEAFF. J is TRBJ1-1 and V is TRBV5-1; tentatively, D is TRBD1 (5 bases). CDR3 length: 13 amino acids. Germline V CDR1 and CDR2: SGHRS, YFSETQ. V was pared by 4 bases and J by 6 bases, with 13 bases between. Combining the CDR3 with reference TRBV5-1 and TRBJ1-1 gives the whole variable domain KAGVTQTPRYLIKTRGQQVTLSCSPISGHRSVSWYQQTPGQGLQFLFEYFSETQRNKGNFPGRFSGRQFSNSRSEMNVSTLELGDSALYLCASSLNEGAEAFFGQGTRLTVV.

The rearrangement joins TRBV19 to TRBJ2-3; D unclear. Looked up from germline, CDR1 is LNHDA and CDR2 is SQIVND (reference sequence). Trimming cost V 3 bases and J 6 bases, with 16 bases left between them. CDR3 length equals 15 residues. CDR3 sequence reads: CASSISLLTRDTQYF. In nucleotides, the CDR3 is TGTGCCAGTAGTATCTCCCTTCTCACGAGGGATACGCAGTATTTT.

The chain links TRBV7-8 to TRBJ1-2; D call uncertain. The germline V gene encodes CDR1 SGHVS and CDR2 FQNEAQ. The CDR3 has 12 amino acids. V dropped 1 base and J dropped 8 bases, with 8 bases sitting between them. CDR3 protein: CASSLEGFGYTF. The CDR3 region has the DNA TGTGCCAGCAGCTTAGAGGGTTTCGGCTACACCTTC.

The V call is TRBV19, the J call TRBJ1-5, with a weak D call TRBD1 (5 bases). Trimming removed 1 base at V and 7 bases at J, with 11 bases between. From germline, CDR1 is LNHDA and CDR2 SQIVND (reference sequence). The CDR3 has 14 amino acids. CDR3 protein: CASSIGGAGQPQHF. The CDR3 bases are TGTGCCAGTAGTATAGGGGGTGCAGGGCAGCCCCAGCATTTT.

This clonotype was counted a single time. This chain links TRBV9 with TRBJ1-5; TRBD1 might be the D (5 bases). This CDR3 is 19 amino acids long. Trimming took 3 bases from V and 7 from J, leaving 29 bases between them. The germline CDR1 and CDR2 sequences are SGDLS and YYNGEE. The CDR3 is CASSDSSQLVWGGYQPQHF. In DNA, the CDR3 is TGTGCCAGCAGCGACTCCAGTCAACTAGTATGGGGGGGGTACCAGCCCCAGCATTTT.